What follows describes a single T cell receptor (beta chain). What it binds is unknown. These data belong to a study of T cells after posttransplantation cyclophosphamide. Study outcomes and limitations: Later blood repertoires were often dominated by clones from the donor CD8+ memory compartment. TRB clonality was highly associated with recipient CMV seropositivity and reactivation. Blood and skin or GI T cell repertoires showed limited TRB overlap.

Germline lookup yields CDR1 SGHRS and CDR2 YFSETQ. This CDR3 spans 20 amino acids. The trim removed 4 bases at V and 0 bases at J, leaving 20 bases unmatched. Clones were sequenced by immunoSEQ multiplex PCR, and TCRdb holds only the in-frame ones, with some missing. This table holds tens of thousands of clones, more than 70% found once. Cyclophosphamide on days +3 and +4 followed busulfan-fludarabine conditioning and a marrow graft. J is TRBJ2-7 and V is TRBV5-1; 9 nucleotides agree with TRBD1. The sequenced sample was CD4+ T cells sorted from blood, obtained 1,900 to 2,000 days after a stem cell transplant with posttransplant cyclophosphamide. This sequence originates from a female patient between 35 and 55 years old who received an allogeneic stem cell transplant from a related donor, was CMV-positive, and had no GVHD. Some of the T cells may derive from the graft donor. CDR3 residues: CASSPYLRDRATLVSYEQYF. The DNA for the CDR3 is TGCGCCAGCAGCCCATACCTTCGGGACAGGGCCACCCTGGTCTCCTACGAGCAGTACTTC.